This TCR beta chain is drawn from a study of blood T cell repertoires in COVID-19. The V and J ends lost 8 bases and 1 base, in that order; junction bases with no gene match: 6. CDR1 is MDHEN and CDR2 is SYDVKM in the germline V gene. The CDR3 is made up of 14 amino acids. The assay was immunoSEQ multiplex PCR, and TCRdb's table has in-frame clones only and misses some. The repertoire holds roughly 250,000 clones, with approximately 84% as singletons. This clone was seen a handful of times. The V call is TRBV28, the J call TRBJ2-7, with 9 bases aligning to TRBD2. This TCR was sampled from a woman aged 40 to 55 with acute COVID-19. Material: PBMCs or T cells enriched from blood (not recorded which). The chain's CDR3 is CASRTSGSSYEQYF. In DNA form, the CDR3 reads TGTGCCAGCCGAACTAGCGGGTCTTCCTACGAGCAGTACTTC.